This T cell receptor beta chain stems from a study of response to subunit inactivated influenza vaccine. Study-wide points: That few new T cells are recruited by each seasonal influenza vaccination was the authors' suggestion.

TCRdb redid the calling of the RT-PCR reads with MiXCR, one entry per CDR3 protein. In the table there are about 480,000 distinct CDR3 sequences, approximately 13% of which are singletons. Comments on this clonotype: No antigen is known for it.

The germline CDR1 and CDR2 sequences are KGHSH and LQKENI. The V and J ends lost 6 bases and 5 bases respectively, with 19 bases between them. CDR3 length equals 15 residues. The clonotype originates from a man between 45 and 60 years old who received an inactivated influenza vaccine. The chain links TRBV18 to TRBJ2-5; no reliable D call. Here the sequenced sample was PBMCs from blood, taken roughly 6 weeks after vaccination. The CDR3 sequence is CASSRGPVGSETQYF. The CDR3, as DNA: TGTGCCAGCTCCCGAGGACCCGTTGGGTCGGAGACCCAGTACTTC.